This entry lists 14 T cell receptor beta chains sequenced from one sample in a study of blood T cell repertoires in COVID-19. Here immunoSEQ multiplex PCR was the method, and the copy in TCRdb shows in-frame clones only, minus some. The sample records 200,000 to 300,000 clones, approximately 85% being singletons. The sample was peripheral blood. These receptors came from a man aged 50 or older with acute or convalescent COVID-19.

This clone has a handful of counts. The CDR3 protein is CASGLSHRVYEQYF. The CDR3 DNA sequence: TGTGCTAGTGGTTTGAGCCACAGGGTTTACGAGCAGTACTTC. The rearrangement uses TRBV12-5 and TRBJ2-7, with TRBD1 as a possible D gene (6 bases). Germline CDR1 and CDR2: LGHNT and FRNRAP. V dropped 2 bases and J dropped 4 bases, with 12 bases sitting between them. The CDR3 loop spans 14 amino acids.

The genes are TRBV30 and TRBJ1-5; D is unresolved. The CDR3 is 13 residues long. Germline-derived CDR1 and CDR2 are GTSNPN and SVGIG (reference sequence). V was trimmed by 6 bases and J by 5 bases, leaving 14 bases between them. Written as DNA, the CDR3 is TGTGCCTGCTCAGGAGGTAACGATCAGCCCCAGCATTTT. Its translation: CACSGGNDQPQHF. Complete variable domain (other parts from reference TRBV30 and TRBJ1-5): SQTIHQWPATLVQPVGSPLSLECTVEGTSNPNLYWYRQAAGRGLQLLFYSVGIGQISSEVPQNLSASRPQDRQFILSSKKLLLSDSGFYLCACSGGNDQPQHFGDGTRLSIL.

The rearrangement joins TRBV9 to TRBJ2-7, with D unresolved. Germline lookup yields CDR1 SGDLS and CDR2 YYNGEE. The CDR3 has 14 amino acids. V dropped 0 bases and J dropped 2 bases, with 9 bases sitting between them. The chain's CDR3 is CASSVATEPYEQYF. The CDR3 bases are TGTGCCAGCAGCGTAGCTACCGAGCCCTACGAGCAGTACTTC.

This rearrangement joins TRBV5-4 to TRBJ2-7; 7 bases map to TRBD1. CDR3 length: 13 residues. The J segment lost 2 bases and the V segment lost 2 bases, leaving 1 base of the junction unmatched. The germline CDR1 and CDR2 sequences are SGHNT and YYREEE (reference sequence). CDR3 sequence: CASSFQGAYEQYF. In DNA form, the CDR3 reads TGTGCCAGCAGCTTCCAGGGGGCCTACGAGCAGTACTTC.

This sequence joins TRBV5-1 and TRBJ2-7; 7 bases are shared with TRBD1. V lost 0 bases to trimming and J lost 3 bases; unmatched junction nucleotides: 12. The germline V gene has CDR1 SGHRS and CDR2 YFSETQ. CDR3 size: 17 residues. The CDR3 DNA follows: TGCGCCAGCAGCTTGGTGGCCTACAGGGGACAAAACTACGAGCAGTACTTC. Its translation is CASSLVAYRGQNYEQYF.

J is TRBJ1-4 and V is TRBV9; D is unresolved. The V end lost 4 bases, the J end lost 3 bases, and 13 bases lay between the germline ends. Germline V gene sequence: CDR1 SGDLS, CDR2 YYNGEE. The CDR3 has 15 amino acids. The CDR3 DNA follows: TGTGCCAGCAGCCGCGACCGAGCGGCTAATGAAAAACTGTTTTTT. As protein: CASSRDRAANEKLFF.

A few counts support this clone. The genes are TRBV11-2 and TRBJ1-2, with 9 nucleotides matching TRBD1. This CDR3 region has 14 residues. V gave up 3 bases and J gave up 7 bases; unmatched junction bases: 6. In germline, CDR1 is SGHAT, CDR2 FQNNGV. The DNA of the CDR3 is TGTGCCAGCAGCTTGGGACAGGGTGTGGGTGGCTACACCTTC. As protein: CASSLGQGVGGYTF.

The V call is TRBV28, the J call TRBJ1-4; 9 bases agree with TRBD1. Germline V gene lookup returns CDR1 MDHEN and CDR2 SYDVKM. V shed 8 bases, J shed 6 bases, and the junction held 4 bases outside the gene matches. CDR3 size: 13 residues. The CDR3 coding sequence is TGTGCCAGCGGGTGGACAGGGGATGAAAAACTGTTTTTT. Protein sequence: CASGWTGDEKLFF.

The chain uses TRBV30 and TRBJ1-5; possibly TRBD1 for D (6 bases). CDR3 length equals 15 residues. Germline V CDR1 and CDR2: GTSNPN, SVGIG (reference sequence). The V gene lost 0 bases and the J gene lost 7 bases, with 16 bases spanning the gap. CDR3 in DNA: TGTGCCTGGAGTGTACTCCGGGAAAGGGGGCAGCCCCAGCATTTT. Translated, it gives CAWSVLRERGQPQHF. Filled out from reference TRBV30 and TRBJ1-5, the complete variable domain reads SQTIHQWPATLVQPVGSPLSLECTVEGTSNPNLYWYRQAAGRGLQLLFYSVGIGQISSEVPQNLSASRPQDRQFILSSKKLLLSDSGFYLCAWSVLRERGQPQHFGDGTRLSIL.

A remark on this clone: One junction end disagrees with the germline gene, perhaps due to a read error. J is TRBJ2-3 and V is TRBV18; maybe TRBD2 (5 bases). The CDR3 is made up of 16 amino acids. CDR1 is KGHSH and CDR2 is LQKENI in the germline V gene. CDR3: CASSPRLARGTDTQYF. In DNA form, the CDR3 reads TGTGCCAGCTCCCCACGGCTAGCACGCGGCACAGATACGCAGTATTTT.

This clone is a singleton in its sample. V gene TRBV4-1 combines with J gene TRBJ1-1; D gene uncertain. V lost 0 bases to trimming and J lost 5 bases, with 16 bases between them. The CDR3 runs 16 residues. Germline-derived CDR1 and CDR2 are MGHRA and YSYEKL. The CDR3 is CASSQEKLGSGTEAFF. The CDR3 DNA sequence: TGCGCCAGCAGCCAAGAGAAATTGGGCTCGGGGACTGAAGCTTTCTTT.

This clone was counted only a few times. Other DNA sequences within the sample encode an identical CDR3. The chain links TRBV6-5 to TRBJ1-1; possibly TRBD1 for D (5 bases). The germline V and J ends were trimmed by 6 bases and 2 bases, with 10 bases remaining between them. The CDR3 is 13 amino acids. CDR1 is MNHEY and CDR2 is SVGAGI in the germline V gene. DNA for the CDR3: TGTGCCAGCAGATCTACAGGTAACACTGAAGCTTTCTTT. Its translation: CASRSTGNTEAFF.

This chain connects TRBV2 to TRBJ2-2; 9 positions agree with TRBD2. The CDR3 runs 15 residues. Germline assignment: CDR1 SNHLY and CDR2 FYNNEI. Germline trimming cut 8 bases from V and 5 bases from J; bases unmatched to any gene: 9. The CDR3 DNA reads as TGTGCCAGCGGGCTCGCGGGGGGGGTTACCGGGGAGCTGTTTTTT. Amino acid sequence: CASGLAGGVTGELFF.

The chain employs TRBV23-1 and TRBJ2-3; weak D call: TRBD1 (6 bases). TRBV23-1 is an ORF; its function is uncertain. Trimming left V 6 bases short and J 4 bases short, with 17 bases between. The CDR3 length is 15 residues. CDR3 in DNA: TGCGCCAGCAGAGGACAGTCGAACCAGGCAGATACGCAGTATTTT. Amino acids: CASRGQSNQADTQYF.